This entry lists 15 T cell receptor beta chains sequenced from one sample in a study of cytomegalovirus exposure and HLA in healthy donors. PCR used 60 Vbeta primers and 13 Jbeta primers. Sequencing used immunoSEQ multiplex PCR; TCRdb keeps in-frame clones, though not all of them. The data contain 150,000 to 200,000 clones, around 80% of them singletons. Sequencing used PBMCs. The receptors come from a male donor in good health and CMV-seropositive.

The chain has TRBV7-9 and TRBJ2-5; 7 nucleotides agree with TRBD2. Germline CDR1 SEHNR, CDR2 FQNEAQ (reference sequence). The CDR3 totals 14 residues. V lost 5 bases, J lost 0 bases, and 3 bases stayed unmatched. CDR3 in DNA: TGTGCCAGCAGCGGGGGGGTATACCAAGAGACCCAGTACTTC. Its protein is CASSGGVYQETQYF.

This clone was recorded only once. CDR3 protein: CASRPGLNYGYTF. DNA for the CDR3: TGCGCCAGCAGGCCAGGGCTCAACTATGGCTACACCTTC. The gene calls are TRBV5-1 and TRBJ1-2, with D possibly matching TRBD1 (5 bases). CDR1 is SGHRS, CDR2 YFSETQ, per germline. The CDR3 is 13 amino acids. Trimming shortened V by 5 bases and J by 2 bases, and 10 bases separated the two germline ends.

This CDR3 is CASSPPGSSNQPQHF. The CDR3 DNA reads as TGTGCCAGCAGCCCACCGGGAAGTAGCAATCAGCCCCAGCATTTT. The rearrangement joins TRBV7-9 to TRBJ1-5; D is unclear. V lost 5 bases, J lost 0 bases, and 11 bases lay in between. The V gene's germline CDR1 is SEHNR and CDR2 FQNEAQ (reference sequence). The CDR3 is 15 amino acids.

V and J are TRBV7-9 and TRBJ2-5; 7 bases align to TRBD2. The CDR3 totals 14 residues. With V trimmed by 2 bases and J by 4 bases, 4 bases remained unmatched. The germline CDR1 and CDR2 sequences are SEHNR and FQNEAQ (reference sequence). CDR3 coding DNA: TGTGCCAGCAGCTTACGTGGGGGGGGAGAGACCCAGTACTTC. Translation: CASSLRGGGETQYF.

The chain is built from TRBV6-5 and TRBJ2-7; possible D gene TRBD1, 6 bases. Trimming took 5 bases from V and 4 from J, leaving 12 bases between them. Germline-derived CDR1 and CDR2 are MNHEY and SVGAGI. This CDR3 spans 13 amino acids. The CDR3 DNA reads as TGTGCCAGCAGTAGGGACATCTCTTACGAGCAGTACTTC. Translated: CASSRDISYEQYF.

The chain uses TRBV11-3 and TRBJ2-1; 16 bases are a match to TRBD2. The trim removed 1 base at V and 4 bases at J, leaving 4 bases unmatched. CDR1 and CDR2 from the germline V gene are SGHNT and YENEEA. The length of the CDR3 is 18 residues. CDR3 residues: CASSLGGLAGGRYNEQFF. Written as DNA, the CDR3 is TGTGCCAGCAGCTTAGGGGGACTAGCGGGAGGGAGGTACAATGAGCAGTTCTTC.

The CDR3 DNA sequence: TGTGCCAGCAGTCTGAGGGCGGGTTTGGTCAAGCCCCAGCATTTT. The encoded protein is CASSLRAGLVKPQHF. V usage is TRBV6-6 and J usage is TRBJ1-5; D gene unclear. The germline gives CDR1 MNHNY, CDR2 SVGAGI (reference sequence). There are 15 residues in the CDR3. The V end was cut by 5 bases, the J end by 8 bases, with 19 bases between.

The gene calls are TRBV2 and TRBJ2-7; 7 nucleotides align to TRBD2. CDR1 is SNHLY, CDR2 FYNNEI, per germline. The CDR3 consists of 13 residues. V shed 7 bases and J 4 bases; nucleotides not matched to a gene: 7. CDR3 in amino acids: CASIGGAGYEQYF. CDR3 coding DNA: TGTGCCAGCATTGGGGGAGCGGGATACGAGCAGTACTTC. The entire variable domain, with the rest obtained from reference TRBV2 and TRBJ2-7, is as follows: EPEVTQTPSHQVTQMGQEVILRCVPISNHLYFYWYRQILGQKVEFLVSFYNNEISEKSEIFDDQFSVERPDGSNFTLKIRSTKLEDSAMYFCASIGGAGYEQYFGPGTRLTVT.

The chain links TRBV7-9 to TRBJ1-2; D call uncertain. The CDR3 is 12 residues long. Trimming stripped 5 bases from V and 6 bases from J, with 10 bases between. Germline CDR1 SEHNR, CDR2 FQNEAQ (reference sequence). The DNA of the CDR3 is TGTGCCAGCAGCCGCCCGCCGGATGGCTACACCTTC. As protein: CASSRPPDGYTF. Supplemented by reference TRBV7-9 and TRBJ1-2, the full variable domain reads DTGVSQNPRHKITKRGQNVTFRCDPISEHNRLYWYRQTLGQGPEFLTYFQNEAQLEKSRLLSDRFSAERPKGSFSTLEIQRTEQGDSAMYLCASSRPPDGYTFGSGTRLTVV.

The J gene is TRBJ2-5, the V gene TRBV5-1; TRBD2 matches at 12 bases. The CDR3 is made up of 16 amino acids. The trim removed 0 bases at V and 7 bases at J, leaving 7 bases unmatched. CDR1 is SGHRS and CDR2 is YFSETQ in the germline V gene. This CDR3 reads CASSLELAGGLSTQYF. The DNA of the CDR3 is TGCGCCAGCAGCTTGGAACTAGCGGGAGGTTTGTCGACCCAGTACTTC. The full variable domain, with the rest looked up from reference TRBV5-1 and TRBJ2-5, is KAGVTQTPRYLIKTRGQQVTLSCSPISGHRSVSWYQQTPGQGLQFLFEYFSETQRNKGNFPGRFSGRQFSNSRSEMNVSTLELGDSALYLCASSLELAGGLSTQYFGPGTRLLVL.

This chain joins TRBV27 and TRBJ1-5; the D gene is possibly TRBD1 (5 bases). Trimming cost V 3 bases and J 4 bases, with 10 bases left between them. The CDR3 extends over 14 amino acids. CDR1 MNHEY and CDR2 SMNVEV come from the germline V gene (reference sequence). Here the CDR3 reads CASSFWAGNQPQHF. In nucleotides, the CDR3 is TGTGCCAGCAGTTTTTGGGCAGGGAATCAGCCCCAGCATTTT.

V is TRBV27 and J is TRBJ1-1, with 7 positions matching TRBD1. Germline V gene lookup returns CDR1 MNHEY and CDR2 SMNVEV (reference sequence). This CDR3 contains 13 residues. V was clipped by 5 bases and J by 7 bases; unmatched bases: 7. The CDR3 region is CASSPPGQSEAFF. The CDR3 DNA reads TGTGCCAGCAGTCCCCCGGGACAGAGTGAAGCTTTCTTT.

The chain combines TRBV25-1 with TRBJ1-6; D is unresolved. CDR3 length equals 16 residues. CDR1 MGHDK and CDR2 SYGVNS come from the germline V gene. Trimming took 3 bases from V and 0 from J, leaving 9 bases between them. This CDR3 reads CASSEAESSYNSPLHF. The CDR3, as DNA: TGTGCCAGCAGTGAGGCGGAGAGCTCCTATAATTCACCCCTCCACTTT.

CDR3 region: CASTDRTELNTEAFF. The CDR3 DNA sequence: TGTGCCAGCACCGATCGGACAGAACTGAACACTGAAGCTTTCTTT. This chain links TRBV28 with TRBJ1-1, with D tentatively TRBD1 (6 bases). The CDR3 spans 15 residues. Germline V gene lookup returns CDR1 MDHEN and CDR2 SYDVKM. V was shortened by 7 bases and J by 0 bases, with 15 bases between the two germline ends.

The chain couples TRBV6-1 to TRBJ2-1, with 9 bases fitting TRBD2. CDR1 MNHNS and CDR2 SASEGT come from the germline V gene. V trimming: 4 bases; J trimming: 7 bases; junction bases outside the gene matches: 8. This CDR3 spans 15 amino acids. CDR3: CASSGLADSGNEQFF. In DNA, the CDR3 is TGTGCCAGCAGTGGACTAGCGGACTCAGGGAATGAGCAGTTCTTC.